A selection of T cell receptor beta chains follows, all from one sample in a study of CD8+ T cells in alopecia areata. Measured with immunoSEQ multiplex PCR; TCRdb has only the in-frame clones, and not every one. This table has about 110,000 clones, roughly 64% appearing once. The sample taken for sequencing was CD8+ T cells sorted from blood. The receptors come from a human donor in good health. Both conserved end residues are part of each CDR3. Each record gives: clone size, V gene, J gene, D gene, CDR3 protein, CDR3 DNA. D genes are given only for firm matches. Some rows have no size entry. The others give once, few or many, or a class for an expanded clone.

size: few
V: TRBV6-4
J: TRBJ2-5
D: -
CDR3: CASSRQPQETQYF
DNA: TGTGCCAGCAGCCGACAGCCTCAAGAGACCCAGTACTTC

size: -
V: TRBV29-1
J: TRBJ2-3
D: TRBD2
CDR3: CSVVGTSRTLDTQYF
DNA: TGCAGCGTTGTCGGGACTAGCCGTACCCTTGATACGCAGTATTTT

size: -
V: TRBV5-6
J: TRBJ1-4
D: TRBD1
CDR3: CASSYGTGSNEKLFF
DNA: TGTGCCAGCAGCTACGGGACAGGGTCGAATGAAAAACTGTTTTTT

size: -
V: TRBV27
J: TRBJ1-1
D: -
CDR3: CASSLVVGGWTEAFF
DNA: TGTGCCAGCAGTTTAGTGGTGGGGGGTTGGACTGAAGCTTTCTTT

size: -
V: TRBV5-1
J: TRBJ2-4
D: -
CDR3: CASSLDGENIQYF
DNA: TGCGCCAGCAGCTTGGACGGGGAAAACATTCAGTACTTC

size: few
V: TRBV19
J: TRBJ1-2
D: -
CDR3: CASNDSPQGGGYTF
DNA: TGTGCCAGTAATGACTCGCCCCAGGGAGGCGGCTACACCTTC

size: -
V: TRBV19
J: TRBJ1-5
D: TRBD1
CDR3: CASSTGAGTGYDQPQHF
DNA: TGTGCCAGTAGTACGGGTGCGGGGACAGGGTATGATCAGCCCCAGCATTTT

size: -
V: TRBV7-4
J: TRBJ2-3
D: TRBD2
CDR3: CASSTPGLAGPSATDTQYF
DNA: TGTGCCAGCAGCACACCGGGACTAGCGGGGCCGTCCGCAACAGATACGCAGTATTTT

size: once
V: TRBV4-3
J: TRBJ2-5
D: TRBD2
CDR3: CASSQDSSGGLQETQYF
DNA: TGCGCCAGCAGCCAAGACTCTAGCGGGGGCCTACAAGAGACCCAGTACTTC

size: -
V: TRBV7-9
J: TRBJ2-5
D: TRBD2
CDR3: CASSFLSGGDQETQYF
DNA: TGTGCCAGCAGCTTCTTAAGCGGGGGCGACCAAGAGACCCAGTACTTC

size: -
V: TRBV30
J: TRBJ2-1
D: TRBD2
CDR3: CACSRLARPYNEQFF
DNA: TGTGCCTGCTCACGACTAGCACGGCCCTACAATGAGCAGTTCTTC

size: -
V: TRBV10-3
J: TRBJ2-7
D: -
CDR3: CATPCPALRYEQYF
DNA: TGTGCCACACCCTGCCCAGCACTCCGCTACGAGCAGTACTTC

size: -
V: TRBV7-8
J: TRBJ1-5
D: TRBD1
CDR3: CASSLYSSGTGGNQPQHF
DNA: TGTGCCAGCAGCTTATACTCCAGCGGGACAGGGGGCAATCAGCCCCAGCATTTT

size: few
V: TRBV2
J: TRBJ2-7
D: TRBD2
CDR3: CASSSGEGYEQYF
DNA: TGTGCCAGCAGCTCGGGGGAGGGCTACGAGCAGTACTTC

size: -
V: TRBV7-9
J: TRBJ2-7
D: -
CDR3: CASSPGQEIEQYF
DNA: TGTGCCAGCAGCCCTGGGCAGGAAATCGAGCAGTACTTC

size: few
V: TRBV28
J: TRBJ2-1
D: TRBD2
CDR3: CASSLVAGDNEQFF
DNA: TGTGCCAGCAGTTTAGTGGCGGGGGACAATGAGCAGTTCTTC

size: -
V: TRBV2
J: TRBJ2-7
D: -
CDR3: CASKGVHSYEQYF
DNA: TGTGCCAGCAAGGGAGTCCACTCCTACGAGCAGTACTTC

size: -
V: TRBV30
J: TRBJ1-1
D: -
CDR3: CAYEGQSNTEAFF
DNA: TGTGCCTATGAGGGGCAGTCGAACACTGAAGCTTTCTTT

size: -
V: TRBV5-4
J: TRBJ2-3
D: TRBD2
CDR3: CASSLEERGSTDTQYF
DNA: TGTGCCAGCAGCTTGGAGGAGCGGGGTAGCACAGATACGCAGTATTTT

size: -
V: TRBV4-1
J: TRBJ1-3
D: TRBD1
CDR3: CASSTTGAHSGNTIYF
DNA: TGCGCCAGCAGCACTACAGGGGCCCACTCTGGAAACACCATATATTTT

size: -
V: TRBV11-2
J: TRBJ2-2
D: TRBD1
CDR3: CASSFSDRESGELFF
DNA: TGTGCCAGCAGCTTTTCGGACAGGGAGAGCGGGGAGCTGTTTTTT

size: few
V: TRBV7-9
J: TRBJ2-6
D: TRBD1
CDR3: CASSFGGQRVSGANVLTF
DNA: TGTGCCAGCAGCTTTGGGGGACAGAGAGTCTCTGGGGCCAACGTCCTGACTTTC

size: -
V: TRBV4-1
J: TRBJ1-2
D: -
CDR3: CASSQELAGDYGYTF
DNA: TGCGCCAGCAGCCAAGAGTTGGCAGGGGACTATGGCTACACCTTC

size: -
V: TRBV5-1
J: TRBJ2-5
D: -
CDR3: CASSSLEGRETQYF
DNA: TGCGCCAGCAGCTCCCTGGAGGGGCGGGAGACCCAGTACTTC

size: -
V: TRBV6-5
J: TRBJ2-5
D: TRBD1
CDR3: CASSPGDSKETQYF
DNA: TGTGCCAGCAGTCCCGGGGACAGTAAAGAGACCCAGTACTTC

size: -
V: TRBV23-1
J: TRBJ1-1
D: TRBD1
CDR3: CASSRGTGGELNTEAFF
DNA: TGCGCCAGCAGTCGGGGGACAGGGGGTGAGTTGAACACTGAAGCTTTCTTT

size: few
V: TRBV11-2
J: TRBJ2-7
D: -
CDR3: CASSSTLRGYEQYF
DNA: TGTGCCAGCAGCTCTACTTTAAGGGGATACGAGCAGTACTTC

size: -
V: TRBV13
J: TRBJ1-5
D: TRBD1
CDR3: CASSLQGSRQPQHF
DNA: TGTGCCAGCAGCCTACAGGGGTCTCGTCAGCCCCAGCATTTT

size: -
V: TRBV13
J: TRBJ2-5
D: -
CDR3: CASSLSGFETQYF
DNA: TGTGCCAGCAGCTTATCAGGGTTTGAGACCCAGTACTTC

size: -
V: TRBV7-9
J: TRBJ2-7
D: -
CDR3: CASSSPYSYEQYF
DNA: TGTGCCAGCAGCTCCCCATACTCTTACGAGCAGTACTTC

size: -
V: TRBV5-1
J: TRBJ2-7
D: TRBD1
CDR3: CASSPIRTGGYEQYF
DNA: TGCGCCAGCAGCCCAATACGGACAGGGGGCTACGAGCAGTACTTC

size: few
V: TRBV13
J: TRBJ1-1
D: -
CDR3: CASSSTDTTGEAFF
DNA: TGTGCCAGCAGCTCGACGGATACAACCGGAGAAGCTTTCTTT

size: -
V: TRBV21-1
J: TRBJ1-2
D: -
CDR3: CASSGHYGYTF
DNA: TGTGCCAGCAGCGGACACTATGGCTACACCTTC

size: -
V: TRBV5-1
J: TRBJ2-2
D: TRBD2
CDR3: CASSLVGLAGGPNTGELFF
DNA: TGCGCCAGCAGCTTGGTCGGACTAGCGGGGGGCCCGAACACCGGGGAGCTGTTTTTT

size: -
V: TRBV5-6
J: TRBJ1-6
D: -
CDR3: CASSYDLRGQHF
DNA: TGTGCCAGCAGCTATGACCTTCGAGGACAGCACTTT

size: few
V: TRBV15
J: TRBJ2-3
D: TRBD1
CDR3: CATGDRRNTDTQYF
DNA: TGTGCCACCGGGGACAGAAGAAACACAGATACGCAGTATTTT

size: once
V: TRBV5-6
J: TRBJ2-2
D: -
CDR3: CASSYGRMNTGELFF
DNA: TGTGCCAGCAGCTATGGACGGATGAACACCGGGGAGCTGTTTTTT

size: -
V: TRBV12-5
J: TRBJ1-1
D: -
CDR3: CASGPSWNTEAFF
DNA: TGTGCTAGTGGCCCTTCTTGGAACACTGAAGCTTTCTTT

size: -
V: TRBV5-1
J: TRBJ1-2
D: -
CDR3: CASSLWVAPGYGYTF
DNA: TGCGCCAGCAGCCTCTGGGTCGCCCCAGGCTATGGCTACACCTTC

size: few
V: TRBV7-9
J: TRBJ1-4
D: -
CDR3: CASTTEGKLFF
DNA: TGTGCCAGCACCACGGAAGGAAAACTGTTTTTT

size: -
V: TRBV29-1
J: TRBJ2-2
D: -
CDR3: CSVATAIGTGELFF
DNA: TGCAGCGTTGCTACCGCGATCGGAACCGGGGAGCTGTTTTTT

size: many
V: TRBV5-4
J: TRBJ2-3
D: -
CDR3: CASSFLRSGSTDTQYF
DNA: TGTGCCAGCAGCTTTTTAAGGTCTGGCAGCACAGATACGCAGTATTTT

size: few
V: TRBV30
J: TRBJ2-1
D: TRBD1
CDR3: CAVTGDPYNEQFF
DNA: TGTGCCGTCACAGGGGACCCCTACAATGAGCAGTTCTTC

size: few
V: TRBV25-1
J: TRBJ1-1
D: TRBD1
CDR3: CASSAGTGRNTEAFF
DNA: TGTGCCAGCAGTGCCGGGACAGGAAGGAACACTGAAGCTTTCTTT

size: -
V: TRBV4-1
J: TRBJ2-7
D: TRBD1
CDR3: CASSQPDRAEEQYF
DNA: TGCGCCAGCAGCCAACCGGACAGGGCTGAGGAGCAGTACTTC

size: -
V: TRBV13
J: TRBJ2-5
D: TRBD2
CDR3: CASSPRTSEEETQYF
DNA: TGTGCCAGCAGCCCGCGGACTAGCGAGGAAGAGACCCAGTACTTC